The next 19 T cell receptor beta chains were all read from a single sample in a study of T cell responses to AZD1222 COVID-19 vaccine. Only in-frame clones appear in the TCRdb table, and some are missing; sequencing was by immunoSEQ multiplex PCR. The table has roughly 170,000 clones, 88% seen once. The input for sequencing was peripheral blood, taken on day 0 of AZD1222 vaccination. The receptors derive from an adult in good health.

This chain connects TRBV3-1 (or the pseudogene TRBV3-2) to TRBJ1-1; D unclear. V was clipped by 3 bases and J by 1 base, with 9 bases between them. The CDR3 consists of 14 residues. Germline CDR1 is LGHDT and CDR2 is YNNKEL (reference sequence). DNA for the CDR3: TGTGCCAGCAGCCAGGCCCTCCAGAACACTGAAGCTTTCTTT. Amino acid sequence: CASSQALQNTEAFF.

The J gene is TRBJ1-6, the V gene TRBV5-1; no firm D call. The CDR3 length is 14 residues. V lost 0 bases, J lost 8 bases, and 9 bases lay in between. In germline, CDR1 is SGHRS, CDR2 YFSETQ. The CDR3 bases are TGCGCCAGCAGCTTGGGGCCAGTAGATTCACCCCTCCACTTT. It specifies CASSLGPVDSPLHF.

The V call is TRBV30, the J call TRBJ2-7; D uncertain. Trimming left V 2 bases short and J 2 bases short, with 10 bases between. The CDR3 contains 13 residues. Germline V gives CDR1 GTSNPN, CDR2 SVGIG (reference sequence). The CDR3 DNA follows: TGTGCCTGGAGTTCCGAGATACCCTACGAGCAGTACTTC. This gives the protein CAWSSEIPYEQYF.

The rearrangement links TRBV5-1 to TRBJ2-7; 7 bases agree with TRBD1. CDR3 size: 13 residues. The trim removed 1 base at V and 2 bases at J, leaving 0 bases unmatched. The V gene's germline CDR1 is SGHRS and CDR2 YFSETQ. The CDR3 is CASSLTGAYEQYF. As DNA, the CDR3 is TGCGCCAGCAGCTTGACAGGGGCCTACGAGCAGTACTTC.

CDR3: CATSDLADTQYF. Here the CDR3 DNA reads TGTGCCACCAGTGATTTGGCAGATACGCAGTATTTT. The chain has TRBV24-1 and TRBJ2-3; D not resolved. CDR1 and CDR2 from the germline V gene are KGHDR and SFDVKD. The CDR3 is 12 residues long. V lost 0 bases and J 4 bases, leaving 1 base between the germline ends.

The chain couples TRBV6-5 to TRBJ1-2; the match to TRBD1 covers 7 bases. Looked up from germline, CDR1 is MNHEY and CDR2 is SVGAGI. Unmatched junction bases numbered 14, after V lost 10 bases and J lost 3 bases. The CDR3 runs 15 residues. The CDR3 loop is CANRGPSDRDYGYTF. The CDR3 nucleotides read TGTGCCAACAGGGGACCATCAGACAGGGACTATGGCTACACCTTC.

This chain uses TRBV6-1 with TRBJ1-5; D is perhaps TRBD1 (6 bases). Germline V gene sequence: CDR1 MNHNS, CDR2 SASEGT. V was shortened by 0 bases and J by 5 bases, with 17 bases between the two germline ends. This CDR3 is built from 17 residues. The CDR3 DNA sequence: TGTGCCAGCAGTGAAGCGGGGGGGGGCTCAGTATATCAGCCCCAGCATTTT. Encoded protein: CASSEAGGGSVYQPQHF.

V gene TRBV28 combines with J gene TRBJ2-1; maybe TRBD2 (5 bases). Trimming pared 1 base from V and 2 bases from J, leaving 6 bases between. Looked up from germline, CDR1 is MDHEN and CDR2 is SYDVKM. This CDR3 region has 14 residues. The CDR3 spells CASSLLAPYNEQFF. DNA for the CDR3: TGTGCCAGCAGTTTATTAGCGCCCTACAATGAGCAGTTCTTC.

This chain's CDR3 is CASSESHTTGGNYGYTF. DNA for the CDR3: TGTGCCAGCAGTGAATCCCATACGACAGGGGGGAACTATGGCTACACCTTC. This rearrangement joins TRBV6-1 to TRBJ1-2, with TRBD1 matching over 9 bases. The junction had 9 bases not matched to a gene; V was cut back by 2 bases and J by 2 bases. Per the germline V gene, CDR1 is MNHNS and CDR2 is SASEGT. The CDR3 is 17 amino acids.

This clone was observed a handful of times. The chain has TRBV13 and TRBJ2-7; D gene unclear. The CDR3 is 14 amino acids. Per the germline V gene, CDR1 is PRHDT and CDR2 is FYEKMQ (reference sequence). Trimming took 5 bases from V and 3 from J, leaving 14 bases between them. The DNA of the CDR3 is TGTGCCAGCAGCCCAACCAGAAAGGGCTACGAGCAGTACTTC. Its translation is CASSPTRKGYEQYF. Complete variable domain (other parts from reference TRBV13 and TRBJ2-7): AAGVIQSPRHLIKEKRETATLKCYPIPRHDTVYWYQQGPGQDPQFLISFYEKMQSDKGSIPDRFSAQQFSDYHSELNMSSLELGDSALYFCASSPTRKGYEQYFGPGTRLTVT.

The V and J genes are TRBV5-8 and TRBJ1-6, with TRBD1 as a possible D gene (6 bases). The ends were cut back, 5 bases at V and 9 bases at J, with 18 bases in the middle. The germline CDR1 and CDR2 sequences are SGHTS and YDEGEE. The CDR3 is made up of 15 amino acids. The CDR3 here is CASRGAGSRASPLHF. Here the CDR3 DNA reads TGTGCCAGCAGGGGGGCCGGGTCTAGGGCTTCACCCCTCCACTTT.

V usage is TRBV4-1 and J usage is TRBJ2-5, with 10 bases that match TRBD1. Trimming at V came to 4 bases and at J to 4 bases, leaving 6 bases not matched to a gene. In germline, CDR1 is MGHRA, CDR2 YSYEKL. This CDR3 is 15 amino acids long. CDR3 amino acids: CASSLPTGGLETQYF. Written as DNA, the CDR3 is TGCGCCAGCAGCCTACCGACAGGGGGCCTAGAGACCCAGTACTTC.

V usage is TRBV18 and J usage is TRBJ1-1, with a possible D match to TRBD1 (6 bases). This CDR3 has 14 amino acids. V was shortened by 1 base and J by 5 bases, with 11 bases between the two germline ends. Per the germline V gene, CDR1 is KGHSH and CDR2 is LQKENI. The DNA of the CDR3 is TGTGCCAGCTCACCACAGGGGGTAGCGACTGAAGCTTTCTTT. Encoded protein: CASSPQGVATEAFF.

The rearrangement uses TRBV24-1 and TRBJ1-1; D gene uncertain. Germline values: CDR1 KGHDR, CDR2 SFDVKD. Trimming left V 1 base short and J 1 base short, with 3 bases between. There are 13 residues in the CDR3. The CDR3 DNA is TGTGCCACCAGTGATTTTCAGAACACTGAAGCTTTCTTT. This codes for CATSDFQNTEAFF.

The CDR3 region has the DNA TGTGCCAGCAGTACACAGGGAGGGGGGGAAAAACTGTTTTTT. Its translation is CASSTQGGGEKLFF. V usage is TRBV28 and J usage is TRBJ1-4, with a possible D match to TRBD1 (6 bases). V was cut by 5 bases and J by 8 bases, with 15 bases left in between. Germline V gene sequence: CDR1 MDHEN, CDR2 SYDVKM. CDR3 length equals 14 residues. The whole variable domain, filled in from reference TRBV28 and TRBJ1-4, reads DVKVTQSSRYLVKRTGEKVFLECVQDMDHENMFWYRQDPGLGLRLIYFSYDVKMKEKGDIPEGYSVSREKKERFSLILESASTNQTSMYLCASSTQGGGEKLFFGSGTQLSVL.

This chain connects TRBV6-2 or TRBV6-3 to TRBJ1-3; 7 bases align to TRBD1. Germline V gene sequence: CDR1 MNHEY, CDR2 SVGEGT. The V and J ends lost 6 bases and 0 bases, in that order; junction bases with no gene match: 5. This CDR3 is built from 15 residues. CDR3 nucleotide sequence: TGTGCCAGCAGCCGGGACAGCCTCTCTGGAAACACCATATATTTT. It encodes CASSRDSLSGNTIYF.

In nucleotides, the CDR3 is TGTGCCAGCAGCTCGACAGGGTACTATGGCTACACCTTC. It codes for CASSSTGYYGYTF. The chain links TRBV11-2 to TRBJ1-2, with 7 nucleotides matching TRBD1. Germline CDR1 SGHAT, CDR2 FQNNGV. Trimming cost V 4 bases and J 3 bases; bases outside gene matches: 2. This CDR3 contains 13 residues.

The rearrangement joins TRBV6-5 to TRBJ2-3, with D possibly TRBD2 on 6 matching bases. CDR1 and CDR2 (germline): MNHEY, SVGAGI. Trimming cost V 7 bases and J 1 base, with 12 bases left between them. This CDR3 comprises 14 residues. The CDR3 coding sequence is TGTGCCAGCACGGTCGAGCGGGGCACAGATACGCAGTATTTT. Its protein product is CASTVERGTDTQYF.

Of note for this clone: At one of its ends the junction is not consistent with the germline gene, which may arise from a read error. V and J are TRBV27 and TRBJ2-5; 12 bases are a match to TRBD1. The CDR3 is 16 residues long. Germline-derived CDR1 and CDR2 are MNHEY and SMNVEV (reference sequence). This chain's CDR3 is CASSSPRDRGQVTQYF. The CDR3 region has the DNA TGTGCCAGCAGTTCGCCCCGGGACAGGGGGCAAGTGACCCAGTACTTC.